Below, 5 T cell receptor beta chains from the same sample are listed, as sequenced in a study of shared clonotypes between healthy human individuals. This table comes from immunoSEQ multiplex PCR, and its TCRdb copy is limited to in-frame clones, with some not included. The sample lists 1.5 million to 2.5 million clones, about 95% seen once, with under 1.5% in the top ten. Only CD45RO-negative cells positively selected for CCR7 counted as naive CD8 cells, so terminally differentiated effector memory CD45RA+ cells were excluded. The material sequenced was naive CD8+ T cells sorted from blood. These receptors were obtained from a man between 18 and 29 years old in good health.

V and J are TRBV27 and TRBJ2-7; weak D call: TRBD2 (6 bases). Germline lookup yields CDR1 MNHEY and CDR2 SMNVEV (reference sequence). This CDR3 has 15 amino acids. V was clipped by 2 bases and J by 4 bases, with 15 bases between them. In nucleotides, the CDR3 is TGTGCCAGCAGTTTAAGGGGACTGGAATTTTACGAGCAGTACTTC. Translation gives CASSLRGLEFYEQYF.

The CDR3 DNA follows: TGTGCCAGCAGTACAGACTACCTTAAGGAGGATAATGAAAAACTGTTTTTT. Translating it yields CASSTDYLKEDNEKLFF. The chain couples TRBV28 to TRBJ1-4; D is uncertain. V lost 5 bases and J 4 bases, leaving 20 bases between the germline ends. In germline, CDR1 is MDHEN, CDR2 SYDVKM. The CDR3 extends over 17 amino acids.

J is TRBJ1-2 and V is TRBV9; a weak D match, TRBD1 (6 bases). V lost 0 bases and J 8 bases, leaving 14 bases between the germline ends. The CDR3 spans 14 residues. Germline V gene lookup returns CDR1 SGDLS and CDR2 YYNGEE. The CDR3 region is CASSVGVGGNGYTF. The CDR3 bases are TGTGCCAGCAGCGTAGGTGTAGGGGGAAACGGCTACACCTTC.

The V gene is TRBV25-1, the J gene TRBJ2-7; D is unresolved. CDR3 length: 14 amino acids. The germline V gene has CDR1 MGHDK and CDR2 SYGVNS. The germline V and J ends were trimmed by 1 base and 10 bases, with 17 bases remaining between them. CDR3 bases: TGTGCCAGCAGTGAATCGGAAAGGGCCCTCGATCAGTACTTC. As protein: CASSESERALDQYF.

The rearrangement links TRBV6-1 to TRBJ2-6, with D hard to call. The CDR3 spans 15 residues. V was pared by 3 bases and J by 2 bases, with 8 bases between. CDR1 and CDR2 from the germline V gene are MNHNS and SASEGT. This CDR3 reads CASSDAGPGANVLTF. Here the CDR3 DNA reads TGTGCCAGCAGTGACGCAGGTCCTGGGGCCAACGTCCTGACTTTC.